Listed below are T cell receptor beta chains from one sample, sequenced in a study of blood T cell repertoires in COVID-19. The data were produced by immunoSEQ multiplex PCR, yet TCRdb's version contains in-frame clones alone and is incomplete. The repertoire consists of 150,000 to 170,000 clones, with roughly four fifths occurring once and the leading ten covering 1.5% to 2%. The sequencing input was peripheral blood. All receptors come from a man older than 75 with acute or convalescent COVID-19. The CDR3 runs from the conserved cysteine through the conserved F or W. Each record gives: clone size, J gene, D gene, V gene, CDR3 protein, CDR3 DNA. The D gene is left open where the match is weak. Only part of the rows carry a size: once, few, many, or a class if the clone is expanded.

size: NA; J: TRBJ2-3; D: NA; V: TRBV11-3; CDR3: CASSGLEGSMSTDTQYF; DNA: TGTGCCAGCAGCGGACTTGAGGGTTCAATGAGCACAGATACGCAGTATTTT
size: NA; J: TRBJ1-5; D: TRBD1; V: TRBV2; CDR3: CASSGSQGVTLQPQHF; DNA: TGTGCCAGCAGTGGCTCACAGGGGGTTACCCTACAGCCCCAGCATTTT
size: NA; J: TRBJ1-1; D: TRBD1; V: TRBV11-3; CDR3: CASTQAGTGTNTEAFF; DNA: TGTGCCAGCACCCAAGCCGGGACAGGGACGAACACTGAAGCTTTCTTT
size: NA; J: TRBJ1-3; D: NA; V: TRBV3-1/TRBV3-2; CDR3: CASSQSANPGNTIYF; DNA: TGTGCCAGCAGCCAATCAGCGAATCCTGGAAACACCATATATTTT
size: NA; J: TRBJ2-2; D: NA; V: TRBV14; CDR3: CASSQDSLVTGELFF; DNA: TGTGCCAGCAGCCAAGATAGCTTAGTCACCGGGGAGCTGTTTTTT
size: NA; J: TRBJ2-3; D: TRBD1; V: TRBV2; CDR3: CASSRPGTATDTQYF; DNA: TGTGCCAGCAGTAGACCCGGGACAGCCACAGATACGCAGTATTTT
size: once; J: TRBJ1-6; D: NA; V: TRBV7-2; CDR3: CASSPTGRDSPLHF; DNA: TGTGCCAGCAGCCCGACAGGACGGGACTCACCCCTCCACTTT
size: NA; J: TRBJ1-3; D: TRBD1; V: TRBV19; CDR3: CASSIPQGAGGNTIYF; DNA: TGTGCCAGTAGTATCCCACAGGGGGCTGGTGGAAACACCATATATTTT
size: few; J: TRBJ2-3; D: TRBD2; V: TRBV19; CDR3: CASSEGFSGGPDTQYF; DNA: TGTGCCAGTAGCGAGGGGTTTAGCGGGGGGCCAGATACGCAGTATTTT
size: NA; J: TRBJ2-4; D: TRBD2; V: TRBV2; CDR3: CASREGLAGTLNIQYF; DNA: TGTGCCAGCAGAGAAGGACTAGCGGGGACCCTAAACATTCAGTACTTC
size: NA; J: TRBJ2-5; D: NA; V: TRBV13; CDR3: CASSSRPGQGETQYF; DNA: TGTGCCAGCAGTTCTCGACCGGGACAAGGGGAGACCCAGTACTTC
size: NA; J: TRBJ2-7; D: TRBD1; V: TRBV5-1; CDR3: CASFGYPGQGAGEQYF; DNA: TGCGCCAGCTTCGGGTATCCGGGACAGGGGGCCGGCGAGCAGTACTTC
size: NA; J: TRBJ2-2; D: NA; V: TRBV4-3; CDR3: CASSQRIGELFF; DNA: TGCGCCAGCAGCCAGAGGATCGGGGAGCTGTTTTTT
size: few; J: TRBJ1-2; D: NA; V: TRBV19; CDR3: CASSFRTPSAADSSYGYTF; DNA: TGTGCCAGTAGCTTCCGAACCCCCTCTGCTGCTGACAGCTCCTATGGCTACACCTTC
size: NA; J: TRBJ2-3; D: TRBD2; V: TRBV2; CDR3: CASRLAGGPETQYF; DNA: TGTGCCAGCCGACTAGCGGGGGGGCCGGAGACGCAGTATTTT
size: once; J: TRBJ2-7; D: NA; V: TRBV6-1; CDR3: CASGRGFGTYEQYF; DNA: TGTGCCAGCGGGAGGGGGTTCGGGACCTACGAGCAGTACTTC
size: NA; J: TRBJ2-2; D: NA; V: TRBV5-1; CDR3: CASSLNRLSWELFF; DNA: TGCGCCAGCAGCTTGAACAGGCTTTCTTGGGAGCTGTTTTTT
size: NA; J: TRBJ2-2; D: TRBD1; V: TRBV5-6; CDR3: CASRWTGGGELFF; DNA: TGTGCCAGCAGGTGGACAGGGGGCGGGGAGCTGTTTTTT
size: NA; J: TRBJ2-6; D: TRBD1; V: TRBV5-6; CDR3: CASSLPGGSGANVLTF; DNA: TGTGCCAGCAGTTTACCAGGGGGTTCTGGGGCCAACGTCCTGACTTTC
size: NA; J: TRBJ1-4; D: TRBD1; V: TRBV28; CDR3: CASSPQDRANEKLFF; DNA: TGTGCCAGCAGTCCACAGGACAGGGCTAATGAAAAACTGTTTTTT
size: NA; J: TRBJ2-2; D: TRBD2; V: TRBV10-3; CDR3: CAISESQGLGATGELFF; DNA: TGTGCCATCAGTGAGTCACAAGGACTAGGGGCGACCGGGGAGCTGTTTTTT
size: NA; J: TRBJ1-2; D: NA; V: TRBV12-3/TRBV12-4; CDR3: CASRPPWEGGYTF; DNA: TGTGCCAGCAGGCCACCCTGGGAGGGTGGCTACACCTTC
size: NA; J: TRBJ1-3; D: NA; V: TRBV21-1; CDR3: CASSKPEGTVRGDGNTIYF; DNA: TGTGCCAGCAGCAAACCTGAGGGGACAGTTCGGGGAGATGGAAACACCATATATTTT
size: NA; J: TRBJ1-2; D: NA; V: TRBV9; CDR3: CASSVDNKTGHNYGYTF; DNA: TGTGCCAGCAGCGTAGACAACAAAACAGGGCATAACTATGGCTACACCTTC
size: NA; J: TRBJ2-2; D: NA; V: TRBV5-1; CDR3: CASSLDVGATNTGELFF; DNA: TGCGCCAGCAGCTTGGATGTGGGGGCCACGAACACCGGGGAGCTGTTTTTT
size: NA; J: TRBJ2-3; D: TRBD2; V: TRBV7-2; CDR3: CASSLAGTSGGRDTQYF; DNA: TGTGCCAGCAGCTTAGCCGGGACTAGCGGGGGGAGAGATACGCAGTATTTT
size: NA; J: TRBJ1-2; D: NA; V: TRBV7-8; CDR3: CASSLGSQDYGYTF; DNA: TGTGCCAGCAGCTTAGGTTCACAGGACTATGGCTACACCTTC
size: NA; J: TRBJ2-3; D: NA; V: TRBV7-7; CDR3: CASSPVVLGSADTQYF; DNA: TGTGCCAGCAGCCCAGTAGTTCTAGGTTCTGCAGATACGCAGTATTTT
size: few; J: TRBJ1-6; D: NA; V: TRBV7-6; CDR3: CASSLGGGMGNSPLHF; DNA: TGTGCCAGCAGCTTAGGGGGGGGAATGGGTAATTCACCCCTCCACTTT
size: NA; J: TRBJ1-1; D: TRBD1; V: TRBV10-3; CDR3: CAITISQGAAEAFF; DNA: TGTGCCATCACCATTTCACAGGGGGCTGCTGAAGCTTTCTTT
size: NA; J: TRBJ1-6; D: NA; V: TRBV6-1; CDR3: CASSDLPVNSPLHF; DNA: TGTGCCAGCAGTGATCTTCCGGTGAATTCACCCCTCCACTTT
size: NA; J: TRBJ2-1; D: NA; V: TRBV11-3; CDR3: CASSSRDDRTAEQFF; DNA: TGTGCCAGCAGCTCGCGCGATGACAGAACGGCTGAGCAGTTCTTC
size: NA; J: TRBJ2-3; D: TRBD2; V: TRBV7-8; CDR3: CASSSSGGAADTQYF; DNA: TGTGCCAGCAGCTCCAGCGGGGGGGCCGCAGATACGCAGTATTTT
size: NA; J: TRBJ1-1; D: NA; V: TRBV5-1; CDR3: CASSLGAGSMNEAFF; DNA: TGCGCCAGCAGCTTGGGTGCAGGGTCGATGAATGAAGCTTTCTTT
size: NA; J: TRBJ1-1; D: NA; V: TRBV24-1; CDR3: CATSDTPGTGTEAFF; DNA: TGTGCCACCAGTGACACACCCGGGACTGGTACTGAAGCTTTCTTT
size: NA; J: TRBJ2-4; D: NA; V: TRBV5-1; CDR3: CASSLSQGLEAKNIQYF; DNA: TGCGCCAGCAGCTTGTCCCAGGGGCTGGAGGCCAAAAACATTCAGTACTTC
size: NA; J: TRBJ2-7; D: NA; V: TRBV30; CDR3: CAWGSRYEQYF; DNA: TGTGCCTGGGGTTCTCGTTACGAGCAGTACTTC
size: NA; J: TRBJ2-2; D: TRBD1; V: TRBV7-2; CDR3: CASSSGQGTGELFF; DNA: TGTGCCAGCAGTTCAGGACAGGGCACCGGGGAGCTGTTTTTT
size: NA; J: TRBJ1-3; D: NA; V: TRBV4-1; CDR3: CASSQAQFSGNTIYF; DNA: TGCGCCAGCAGCCAAGCCCAGTTCTCTGGAAACACCATATATTTT
size: NA; J: TRBJ2-4; D: NA; V: TRBV15; CDR3: CATSTPILGGDPKNIQYF; DNA: TGTGCCACCAGCACTCCAATCCTAGGGGGTGACCCAAAAAACATTCAGTACTTC
size: NA; J: TRBJ1-6; D: TRBD1; V: TRBV6-4; CDR3: CASRVAGQGRSPLHF; DNA: TGTGCCAGCAGGGTAGCTGGACAGGGGAGATCACCCCTCCACTTT
size: NA; J: TRBJ2-1; D: NA; V: TRBV24-1; CDR3: CATSDVFSEQFF; DNA: TGTGCCACCAGTGACGTATTTAGTGAGCAGTTCTTC